The 27 T cell receptor beta chains in this list originate from one sample, sequenced in a study of T cells in Graves' hyperthyroidism and ophthalmopathy (dated by TCRdb to the late 2010s). Preparation of the library involved multiplex PCR. Sequencing instrument: Illumina HiSeq 2000. TCR beta CDR3 regions were amplified from RNA transcripts. The TCR CDR3 was subjected to a first round of RT-PCR using the HTBI primer set and the Qiagen OneStep RT-PCR kit. Through fastp at Q25 and MiXCR, TCRdb rebuilt clones from the public reads, retaining in-frame beta chains. Rows matching on CDR3 protein sequence are summarized as one entry with the most common DNA and genes. The sample data list around 530,000 distinct CDR3 sequences, and under 20% of these were observed just once. 17% of the sample is taken by the ten largest. What was sequenced was blood. These receptor sequences come from a woman in her late teens or twenties with Graves' ophthalmopathy.

This clonotype was detected many times. This sequence joins TRBV7-3 and TRBJ2-5, with 12 positions matching TRBD2. Germline CDR1 reads SGHTA; CDR2 reads FQGTGA. This CDR3 has 17 amino acids. Germline trimming cut 2 bases from V and 4 bases from J; bases unmatched to any gene: 8. The CDR3 region has the DNA TGTGCCAGCAGCTTAGGCCTAGCGGGGGGGCCGGGAGAGACCCAGTACTTC. Its translation: CASSLGLAGGPGETQYF.

This chain uses TRBV20-1 with TRBJ1-4, with TRBD1 matching 7 bases. The J segment lost 7 bases and the V segment lost 6 bases, leaving 8 bases of the junction unmatched. The CDR3 covers 13 residues. Germline CDR1 and CDR2: DFQATT and SNEGSKA (reference sequence). CDR3 sequence (DNA): TGCAGTGCCGGGGGGGCAGGGGGTGAAAAACTGTTTTTT. Protein product: CSAGGAGGEKLFF.

This clonotype was seen ten or more times. The genes are TRBV20-1 and TRBJ2-5; the match to TRBD1 covers 8 bases. Germline-derived CDR1 and CDR2 are DFQATT and SNEGSKA (reference sequence). J was trimmed by 4 bases and V by 0 bases; bases with no gene match: 7. This CDR3 contains 15 residues. The CDR3 DNA reads TGCAGTGCTAGAGATCCCAGGGGGCTAGGAGAGACCCAGTACTTC. Amino acids: CSARDPRGLGETQYF.

This clonotype was recorded only once. V usage is TRBV19 and J usage is TRBJ2-2; 7 positions agree with TRBD1. V shed 4 bases and J 1 base; nucleotides not matched to a gene: 6. Germline V gives CDR1 LNHDA, CDR2 SQIVND (reference sequence). This CDR3 has 16 residues. In DNA form, the CDR3 reads TGTGCCAGTAGTACTGTCCGACAGGGGAACACCGGGGAGCTGTTTTTT. This gives the protein CASSTVRQGNTGELFF.

This clonotype was counted between two and nine times. This sequence joins TRBV29-1 and TRBJ2-5; the D is unclear. The V end was cut by 4 bases, the J end by 4 bases, with 10 bases between. The CDR3 contains 12 residues. CDR1 is SQVTM, CDR2 ANQGSEA, per germline. The CDR3 loop reads CSVAGPGETQYF. CDR3 nucleotide sequence: TGCAGCGTTGCGGGTCCGGGAGAGACCCAGTACTTC. The full variable domain, rest sourced from reference TRBV29-1 and TRBJ2-5, is SAVISQKPSRDICQRGTSLTIQCQVDSQVTMMFWYRQQPGQSLTLIATANQGSEATYESGFVIDKFPISRPNLTFSTLTVSNMSPEDSSIYLCSVAGPGETQYFGPGTRLLVL.

This clonotype has ten or more counts. This chain links TRBV11-2 with TRBJ1-2, with D possibly TRBD1 on 5 matching bases. V lost 0 bases to trimming and J lost 4 bases, with 24 bases between them. Per germline, CDR1 SGHAT and CDR2 FQNNGV. The CDR3 contains 19 residues. In DNA, the CDR3 is TGTGCCAGCAGCTTAGATTTGGTCCGGGGCCGGGGCGCAGGCTATGGCTACACCTTC. This codes for CASSLDLVRGRGAGYGYTF.

This clonotype has only a few counts. This chain links TRBV28 with TRBJ2-1; 14 bases line up with TRBD2. With V trimmed by 6 bases and J by 12 bases, 4 bases remained unmatched. There are 13 residues in the CDR3. Germline CDR1 is MDHEN and CDR2 is SYDVKM. Written as DNA, the CDR3 is TGTGCCAGCAGGACTAGCGGGAGGGCGCGGCAGTTCTTC. Protein: CASRTSGRARQFF.

This clonotype was counted at least ten times. The chain uses TRBV28 and TRBJ1-2, with TRBD1 matching over 8 bases. CDR1 and CDR2 from the germline V gene are MDHEN and SYDVKM. The CDR3 is 15 amino acids. Trimming removed 3 bases from V and 4 bases from J; junction bases left unmatched: 7. The CDR3, as DNA: TGTGCCAGCAGTTTTCAGGGGGCTTTCGGCTATGGCTACACCTTC. It specifies CASSFQGAFGYGYTF.

This clonotype was counted at least ten times. The J gene is TRBJ2-5, the V gene TRBV3-1; 8 bases align to TRBD2. Trimming took 4 bases from V and 2 from J; bases not matched to a gene: 12. CDR1 is LGHDT, CDR2 YNNKEL, per germline (reference sequence). The CDR3 loop spans 17 amino acids. CDR3 DNA: TGTGCCAGCAGCCCCCCGGGCACAAGCGGGAGACAAGAGACCCAGTACTTC. Translating it yields CASSPPGTSGRQETQYF.

The chain employs TRBV9 and TRBJ2-7; 7 nucleotides match TRBD2. CDR3 length: 17 residues. Per the germline V gene, CDR1 is SGDLS and CDR2 is YYNGEE. The junction had 14 bases not matched to a gene; V was cut back by 2 bases and J by 3 bases. The CDR3 DNA is TGTGCCAGCAGCGTTGATGTAGGAGGACTAGGAGACTACGAGCAGTACTTC. This sequence encodes CASSVDVGGLGDYEQYF.

This clonotype was picked up many times. The chain uses TRBV6-1 and TRBJ2-3, with a tentative D call TRBD2 (6 bases). The CDR3 covers 16 residues. The V and J ends lost 3 bases and 4 bases respectively, with 17 bases between them. Germline V gives CDR1 MNHNS, CDR2 SASEGT. The DNA of the CDR3 is TGTGCCAGCAGTGATGGAACTAGCCTCGGGGCAGATACGCAGTATTTT. Protein product: CASSDGTSLGADTQYF.

This chain connects TRBV7-2 to TRBJ1-4; no firm D call. The CDR3 spans 16 residues. The V end lost 2 bases, the J end lost 8 bases, and 18 bases lay between the germline ends. The germline V gene has CDR1 SGHTA and CDR2 FQGNSA. The CDR3 region is CASSLSQLGGGEKLFF. Written as DNA, the CDR3 is TGTGCCAGCAGCTTATCCCAACTTGGCGGTGGGGAAAAACTGTTTTTT.

This clonotype was observed at least ten times. The rearrangement uses TRBV12-3 or TRBV12-4 and TRBJ2-2; 7 bases fit TRBD2. The CDR3 length is 15 residues. With V trimmed by 4 bases and J by 4 bases, 6 bases remained unmatched. The CDR3, as DNA: TGTGCCAGCAGTTCCCGAGCGGGAAGCACCGGGGAGCTGTTTTTT. Protein: CASSSRAGSTGELFF.

At least ten counts were recorded for this clonotype. This chain uses TRBV28 with TRBJ2-1; a weak D match, TRBD1 (6 bases). CDR1 and CDR2 from the germline V gene are MDHEN and SYDVKM. CDR3 length equals 15 residues. The V and J ends lost 8 bases and 6 bases respectively, with 20 bases between them. CDR3 sequence: CASPPLQGPVNEQFF. For the CDR3, the DNA is TGTGCCAGCCCTCCTCTACAGGGCCCAGTCAATGAGCAGTTCTTC.

This clonotype was detected only a few times. The CDR3 DNA reads as TGTGCCAGCAGCCGACCGGGACTAGCTCGGGCCAATGAGCAGTTCTTC. It encodes CASSRPGLARANEQFF. The rearrangement links TRBV3-1 to TRBJ2-1, with 9 bases identical to TRBD2. From germline, CDR1 is LGHDT and CDR2 YNNKEL (reference sequence). The CDR3 is 16 amino acids. The V and J ends lost 4 bases and 6 bases, in that order; junction bases with no gene match: 10.

The J gene is TRBJ1-2, the V gene TRBV12-3 or TRBV12-4; 10 bases are a match to TRBD1. V gave up 5 bases and J gave up 7 bases; unmatched junction bases: 7. This CDR3 has 14 amino acids. Here the CDR3 reads CASSPDRGPRGYTF. DNA of the CDR3: TGTGCCAGCAGTCCCGACAGGGGGCCTCGTGGCTACACCTTC.

The rearrangement uses TRBV11-2 and TRBJ1-1; D is possibly TRBD1 (5 bases). There are 15 residues in the CDR3. The V end lost 7 bases, the J end lost 1 base, and 16 bases lay between the germline ends. Germline assignment: CDR1 SGHAT and CDR2 FQNNGV. The CDR3 protein is CASKPRQTGNTEAFF. DNA for the CDR3: TGTGCCAGCAAGCCTCGACAGACGGGGAACACTGAAGCTTTCTTT.

This clonotype was observed a handful of times. The V call is TRBV20-1, the J call TRBJ2-7, with D tentatively TRBD1 or TRBD2 (7 bases each). The germline V gene has CDR1 DFQATT and CDR2 SNEGSKA (reference sequence). Trimming removed 2 bases from V and 2 bases from J, with 16 bases in between. The CDR3 length is 15 residues. CDR3 loop: CSARSTQGTTYEQYF. The CDR3 nucleotides are TGCAGTGCTAGATCCACACAGGGGACTACCTACGAGCAGTACTTC.

The sample holds many counts of this clonotype. The rearrangement uses TRBV6-2 or TRBV6-3 and TRBJ1-5, with a possible D match to TRBD1 (6 bases). CDR3 length equals 14 residues. Trimming took 9 bases from V and 2 from J, leaving 14 bases between them. Germline V gene lookup returns CDR1 MNHEY and CDR2 SVGEGT. CDR3 bases: TGTGCCAGTCGTAGGGGGGAAGGCAATCAGCCCCAGCATTTT. The encoded protein is CASRRGEGNQPQHF.

The table lists this clonotype with many counts. The chain has TRBV28 and TRBJ1-2, with TRBD1 matching 7 bases. Per the germline V gene, CDR1 is MDHEN and CDR2 is SYDVKM. Unmatched junction bases numbered 17, after V lost 5 bases and J lost 8 bases. The CDR3 extends over 16 amino acids. The chain's CDR3 is CASSPDLARGNRGYTF. The CDR3 DNA follows: TGTGCCAGCAGTCCCGACCTGGCCAGGGGGAATAGGGGCTACACCTTC.

This clonotype was picked up many times. V and J are TRBV12-3 or TRBV12-4 and TRBJ2-7, with 8 nucleotides matching TRBD1. The V gene end was trimmed by 2 bases and the J gene end by 1 base; junction bases not matched to a gene: 7. The CDR3 extends over 16 amino acids. The DNA for the CDR3 is TGTGCCAGCAGTTTATGGACAGGGAGTCGATCCTACGAGCAGTACTTC. This encodes CASSLWTGSRSYEQYF.

This clonotype was found many times. The chain's CDR3 is CASSEGSGSYEQYF. The DNA of the CDR3 is TGTGCCAGCAGTGAAGGCTCAGGGAGCTACGAGCAGTACTTC. The rearrangement links TRBV6-1 to TRBJ2-7; D assignment may be TRBD1 or TRBD2 (5 bases each). Germline V gives CDR1 MNHNS, CDR2 SASEGT. The CDR3 is 14 residues long. V lost 1 base and J 3 bases, leaving 10 bases between the germline ends.

On this clonotype itself: This may arise from a read error, as a much more abundant clone is one base away. V is TRBV6-1 and J is TRBJ2-2, with D tentatively TRBD1 (5 bases). The CDR3 is 15 residues long. CDR1 is MNHNS, CDR2 SASEGT, per germline. The ends were cut back, 6 bases at V and 6 bases at J, with 17 bases in the middle. The CDR3 loop is CASRWAGPHPGELFF. The CDR3 DNA sequence: TGTGCCAGCAGATGGGCAGGGCCCCACCCCGGGGAGCTGTTTTTT.

There are a few counts of this clonotype. The chain links TRBV12-3 or TRBV12-4 to TRBJ1-5; TRBD1 might be the D (6 bases). The V gene lost 8 bases and the J gene lost 4 bases, with 18 bases spanning the gap. CDR3 length equals 15 residues. The CDR3 region has the DNA TGTGCCAGCCGAGCGGGTAGTGGGACAAATCAGCCCCAGCATTTT. Encoded protein: CASRAGSGTNQPQHF.

The J gene is TRBJ1-1, the V gene TRBV5-1, with TRBD1 matching 9 bases. CDR3 length: 17 residues. Germline CDR1 and CDR2: SGHRS and YFSETQ. V shed 4 bases and J 1 base; nucleotides not matched to a gene: 11. CDR3 in amino acids: CASSPGDRENGNTEAFF. The CDR3 region has the DNA TGCGCCAGCAGCCCAGGGGACAGGGAAAATGGGAACACTGAAGCTTTCTTT.

This clonotype was picked up many times. This chain joins TRBV28 and TRBJ1-1; possible D gene TRBD1, 5 bases. The CDR3 covers 14 residues. The germline V gene encodes CDR1 MDHEN and CDR2 SYDVKM. Trimming stripped 5 bases from V and 5 bases from J, with 15 bases between. CDR3 bases: TGTGCCAGCAGTGTGACAGTTGGAAGAACTGAAGCTTTCTTT. This sequence encodes CASSVTVGRTEAFF.

The sample holds many counts of this clonotype. V and J are TRBV7-2 and TRBJ1-1, with unresolved D. The CDR3 loop spans 13 amino acids. The ends were cut back, 1 base at V and 11 bases at J, with 14 bases in the middle. The germline CDR1 and CDR2 sequences are SGHTA and FQGNSA. The CDR3 region has the DNA TGTGCCAGCAGCTTAGTTGGGCAGCCGGCGGCTTTCTTT. It encodes CASSLVGQPAAFF.